Below, 27 T cell receptor beta chains from the same sample are listed, as sequenced in a study of blood T cell repertoires in COVID-19. Using immunoSEQ multiplex PCR, the repertoire was profiled, and TCRdb retains in-frame clones only, with some absent. The sample yields about 210,000 clones, 80% seen once. Sequenced sample: PBMCs or T cells enriched from blood (not recorded which). The receptors stem from a man aged 25 to 40 with acute COVID-19.

The CDR3 DNA reads TGTGCCAGCAGTGAGGACAACTCTGGGGCCAACGTCCTGACTTTC. Translation: CASSEDNSGANVLTF. The chain links TRBV9 to TRBJ2-6; the D gene is possibly TRBD1 (5 bases). The germline V gene encodes CDR1 SGDLS and CDR2 YYNGEE. Trimming left V 5 bases short and J 0 bases short, with 9 bases between. This CDR3 region has 15 residues. The complete variable domain, with remaining parts taken from reference TRBV9 and TRBJ2-6, reads DSGVTQTPKHLITATGQRVTLRCSPRSGDLSVYWYQQSLDQGLQFLIQYYNGEERAKGNILERFSAQQFPDLHSELNLSSLELGDSALYFCASSEDNSGANVLTFGAGSRLTVL.

This chain links TRBV3-1 (or the pseudogene TRBV3-2) with TRBJ2-5; perhaps TRBD1 as D (5 bases). The CDR3 covers 15 residues. Germline CDR1 is LGHDT and CDR2 is YNNKEL (reference sequence). Between the trimmed V and J ends, which lost 1 base and 5 bases, there was a span of 14 bases. The CDR3 coding sequence is TGTGCCAGCAGCCAAGTGTCATCCCCAGGGGAGACCCAGTACTTC. It is translated as CASSQVSSPGETQYF.

The J gene is TRBJ1-1, the V gene TRBV11-3; D gene unclear. V was shortened by 3 bases and J by 1 base, with 6 bases between the two germline ends. The CDR3 is 13 amino acids. Germline V gene data show CDR1 as SGHNT and CDR2 as YENEEA. Written as DNA, the CDR3 is TGTGCCAGCAGCTTTGCGGGGAACACTGAAGCTTTCTTT. This sequence encodes CASSFAGNTEAFF.

This chain links TRBV6-5 with TRBJ2-2, with D possibly matching TRBD2 (5 bases). Trimming left V 4 bases short and J 8 bases short, with 17 bases between. Germline V gene lookup returns CDR1 MNHEY and CDR2 SVGAGI. CDR3 size: 15 residues. The CDR3 protein is CASSFKDGRGGELFF. Here the CDR3 DNA reads TGTGCCAGCAGTTTCAAGGACGGTCGAGGGGGGGAGCTGTTTTTT.

The chain carries TRBV5-6 and TRBJ1-5; 10 bases fit TRBD1. In germline, CDR1 is SGHDT, CDR2 YYEEEE. Unmatched junction bases numbered 15, after V lost 7 bases and J lost 2 bases. This CDR3 comprises 18 residues. CDR3 DNA sequence: TGTGCCAGCTCAACCGGGACAGGGGAGAGTGTGGGCAATCAGCCCCAGCATTTT. Protein product: CASSTGTGESVGNQPQHF.

This clone was recorded a few times. The genes are TRBV19 and TRBJ1-4; the D is unclear. The CDR3 spans 15 residues. Per germline, CDR1 LNHDA and CDR2 SQIVND (reference sequence). Trimming cost V 0 bases and J 8 bases, with 13 bases left between them. The CDR3 DNA reads TGTGCCAGTAGTATAGACTCAGTTGGGAGCGAAAAACTGTTTTTT. It translates to CASSIDSVGSEKLFF.

V gene TRBV6-5 combines with J gene TRBJ1-6, with D perhaps TRBD1 (5 bases). CDR1 is MNHEY, CDR2 SVGAGI, per germline. V dropped 0 bases and J dropped 10 bases, with 13 bases sitting between them. The CDR3 runs 15 residues. Here the CDR3 reads CASSYSRQLGSPLHF. CDR3 in DNA: TGTGCCAGCAGTTACTCGAGACAGTTAGGCTCACCCCTCCACTTT.

The genes are TRBV30 and TRBJ2-7, with D perhaps matching TRBD1 (6 bases). V was pared by 2 bases and J by 2 bases, with 10 bases between. The CDR3 is made up of 13 amino acids. Germline V gene sequence: CDR1 GTSNPN, CDR2 SVGIG (reference sequence). The CDR3 DNA reads as TGTGCCTGGAGTAACTGGGACACCTACGAGCAGTACTTC. Amino acids: CAWSNWDTYEQYF.

The count of this clone is one. The CDR3 DNA follows: TGCGCCAGCAGCCAAGTACAACTAGTAGAGACCCAGTACTTC. Protein product: CASSQVQLVETQYF. This chain connects TRBV4-1 to TRBJ2-5; D might be TRBD2 (5 bases). Germline CDR1 and CDR2: MGHRA and YSYEKL. V lost 1 base and J 4 bases, leaving 10 bases between the germline ends. The CDR3 contains 14 residues.

This chain joins TRBV18 and TRBJ2-7; 8 bases are shared with TRBD2. The junction had 10 bases not matched to a gene; V was cut back by 3 bases and J by 3 bases. This CDR3 is built from 16 residues. Germline CDR1 is KGHSH and CDR2 is LQKENI. In DNA form, the CDR3 reads TGTGCCAGCTCACCTCGTAATAGCGGGGCTGGCTACGAGCAGTACTTC. Translation gives CASSPRNSGAGYEQYF.

This clone was detected only once. This rearrangement joins TRBV5-1 to TRBJ1-3; 8 bases line up with TRBD1. The V gene end was trimmed by 3 bases and the J gene end by 2 bases; junction bases not matched to a gene: 10. The germline CDR1 and CDR2 sequences are SGHRS and YFSETQ. This CDR3 has 17 amino acids. The CDR3 loop is CASSSRGSQGAGNTIYF. The CDR3 region has the DNA TGCGCCAGCAGCTCACGCGGGTCACAGGGGGCTGGAAACACCATATATTTT.

The rearrangement uses TRBV19 and TRBJ1-1; tentative D call: TRBD1 (5 bases). Per the germline V gene, CDR1 is LNHDA and CDR2 is SQIVND (reference sequence). V was trimmed by 8 bases and J by 7 bases, leaving 23 bases between them. The CDR3 spans 15 residues. The CDR3 DNA sequence: TGTGCCAGTCGGGCCGACAGAGTTGATTTGAGTGAAGCTTTCTTT. Its protein product is CASRADRVDLSEAFF.

There are a few counts of this clone. The chain recombines TRBV9 with TRBJ2-3; 7 bases are shared with TRBD2. CDR1 and CDR2 (germline): SGDLS, YYNGEE. This CDR3 contains 14 residues. Germline trimming cut 2 bases from V and 0 bases from J; bases unmatched to any gene: 0. In DNA, the CDR3 is TGTGCCAGCAGCGTTAGCGGGAGCACAGATACGCAGTATTTT. Translation gives CASSVSGSTDTQYF.

The gene calls are TRBV5-1 and TRBJ2-3, with 12 bases fitting TRBD2. Looked up from germline, CDR1 is SGHRS and CDR2 is YFSETQ. The CDR3 runs to 16 residues. The V and J ends lost 7 bases and 0 bases, in that order; junction bases with no gene match: 6. The CDR3 DNA sequence: TGCGCCAGCGGAACTAGCGGGGGGTTTAGCACAGATACGCAGTATTTT. This sequence encodes CASGTSGGFSTDTQYF. Supplemented by reference TRBV5-1 and TRBJ2-3, the full variable domain reads KAGVTQTPRYLIKTRGQQVTLSCSPISGHRSVSWYQQTPGQGLQFLFEYFSETQRNKGNFPGRFSGRQFSNSRSEMNVSTLELGDSALYLCASGTSGGFSTDTQYFGPGTRLTVL.

In its sample, this clone was seen a few times. The CDR3: CASSESKGTEAFF. In nucleotides, the CDR3 is TGCGCCAGCAGTGAGTCGAAGGGGACTGAAGCTTTCTTT. V usage is TRBV10-1 and J usage is TRBJ1-1, with a weak D call TRBD1 (5 bases). The CDR3 is made up of 13 amino acids. Germline lookup yields CDR1 WNHNN and CDR2 SYGVQD (reference sequence). V gave up 0 bases and J gave up 5 bases, with 7 bases separating them.

The V call is TRBV6-5, the J call TRBJ1-1; weak D call: TRBD1 (5 bases). Germline lookup yields CDR1 MNHEY and CDR2 SVGAGI. Trimming left V 2 bases short and J 5 bases short, with 9 bases between. The CDR3 covers 13 residues. The CDR3 loop is CASSYAGGTEAFF. CDR3 DNA sequence: TGTGCCAGCAGTTACGCGGGGGGGACTGAAGCTTTCTTT.

The chain is built from TRBV6-4 and TRBJ2-1, with a tentative D call TRBD2 (6 bases). This CDR3 comprises 16 residues. Germline values: CDR1 MRHNA, CDR2 SNTAGT. V was pared by 3 bases and J by 1 base, with 13 bases between. The CDR3 nucleotides are TGTGCCAGCAGTGAGAAAGCGGGCCGGTCCTACAATGAGCAGTTCTTC. Translating gives CASSEKAGRSYNEQFF.

This rearrangement joins TRBV6-6 to TRBJ1-3, with 7 bases aligning to TRBD1. Looked up from germline, CDR1 is MNHNY and CDR2 is SVGAGI (reference sequence). The ends lost 6 bases at V and 2 bases at J; junction bases unmatched: 7. CDR3 length: 15 amino acids. This chain's CDR3 is CASSDSGTAGNTIYF. CDR3 bases: TGTGCCAGCAGCGATTCCGGGACAGCTGGAAACACCATATATTTT.

The gene calls are TRBV6-4 and TRBJ2-3; D gene unclear. The length of the CDR3 is 12 residues. V was shortened by 3 bases and J by 7 bases, with 8 bases between the two germline ends. Germline CDR1 and CDR2: MRHNA and SNTAGT. The DNA for the CDR3 is TGTGCCAGCAGTGAGAATGCGTATACGCAGTATTTT. Residues: CASSENAYTQYF.

CDR3 protein: CASSYRGSYEQYF. Here the CDR3 DNA reads TGTGCCAGCAGTTACAGGGGATCCTACGAGCAGTACTTC. V is TRBV6-5 and J is TRBJ2-7, with a weak D call TRBD1 (5 bases). V was pared by 2 bases and J by 1 base, with 6 bases between. The CDR3 totals 13 residues. Per the germline V gene, CDR1 is MNHEY and CDR2 is SVGAGI.

This sequence joins TRBV7-9 and TRBJ2-5, with 9 bases identical to TRBD1. The CDR3 is 14 residues long. The junction had 5 bases not matched to a gene; V was cut back by 6 bases and J by 3 bases. The germline CDR1 and CDR2 sequences are SEHNR and FQNEAQ (reference sequence). The CDR3 loop is CASSSTGGEETQYF. The CDR3 DNA reads as TGTGCCAGCAGTTCGACAGGGGGGGAAGAGACCCAGTACTTC.

The chain links TRBV6-5 to TRBJ1-2; D is perhaps TRBD1 (5 bases). V gave up 6 bases and J gave up 8 bases, with 10 bases separating them. CDR1 and CDR2 (germline): MNHEY, SVGAGI. The CDR3 is 11 amino acids. The CDR3, as DNA: TGTGCCAGCAGCCGGACACGGGGCTACACCTTC. It specifies CASSRTRGYTF.

This clone appeared once. The chain joins TRBV19 to TRBJ2-2, with 7 bases aligning to TRBD1. Germline V gene lookup returns CDR1 LNHDA and CDR2 SQIVND (reference sequence). Trimming removed 7 bases from V and 6 bases from J; junction bases left unmatched: 8. This CDR3 spans 14 amino acids. In nucleotides, the CDR3 is TGTGCCAGTATGACTGACAGGGTGGCCGGGGAGCTGTTTTTT. Encoded protein: CASMTDRVAGELFF.

This clone was detected only a few times. This chain links TRBV19 with TRBJ2-5, with a tentative D call TRBD1 (6 bases). CDR3 length equals 14 residues. Germline CDR1 reads LNHDA; CDR2 reads SQIVND (reference sequence). V lost 4 bases and J 3 bases, leaving 12 bases between the germline ends. CDR3 sequence (DNA): TGTGCCAGTAGTAGGAAGTACAGGGAAGAGACCCAGTACTTC. Amino acids: CASSRKYREETQYF.

The J gene is TRBJ2-1, the V gene TRBV7-9; D may match TRBD1 or TRBD2 (7 bases each). V was shortened by 8 bases and J by 15 bases, with 20 bases between the two germline ends. The CDR3 totals 12 residues. Per germline, CDR1 SEHNR and CDR2 FQNEAQ (reference sequence). CDR3 sequence: CASARGEGAPFF. CDR3 coding DNA: TGTGCCAGCGCCAGGGGGGAGGGTGCCCCGTTCTTC.

The chain links TRBV19 to TRBJ1-5, with D possibly matching TRBD1 (5 bases). Germline CDR1 is LNHDA and CDR2 is SQIVND (reference sequence). V lost 2 bases and J lost 2, with 10 bases in between. This CDR3 spans 15 amino acids. CDR3 amino acids: CASSIRGNGNQPQHF. In DNA, the CDR3 is TGTGCCAGTAGTATACGGGGGAACGGCAATCAGCCCCAGCATTTT.

The genes are TRBV28 and TRBJ2-3; TRBD2 might be the D (5 bases). There are 12 residues in the CDR3. Per the germline V gene, CDR1 is MDHEN and CDR2 is SYDVKM. The V and J ends lost 9 bases and 5 bases respectively, with 12 bases between them. The CDR3 region has the DNA TGTGCCAGTGGCGGGTTGGGAGATACGCAGTATTTT. Translation: CASGGLGDTQYF.